This T cell receptor (beta chain) was captured by sequencing in a study of post-analysis software for immune sequencing data (dated by TCRdb to between 2014 and 2016). Regarding the complete study: Recorded disease courses included relapsing-remitting, secondary progressive and progressive-relapsing multiple sclerosis, with some patients lacking subtype annotation. Patient repertoires were compared against ten to twelve previously published healthy control repertoires from donors aged 6 to 25 years. A subset of samples was prepared in parallel using single-end sample barcoding, then pooled and co-amplified after Illumina adapter ligation. Overall study outcomes, separate from this receptor: Direct clustering with F measure showed strong co-clustering of samples prepared in the same batch, prompting a batch-effect correction. Significantly lower normalized Chao1 diversity was found in multiple sclerosis patients than in controls, suggesting substantial peripheral T-cell clonal expansion. Four or five TRBV segments, including TRBV5-6, TRBV5-1 and TRBV20-1, were significantly more frequent in patients than controls. The control group was slightly older than the multiple sclerosis patient group.

To demonstrate the VDJtools post-analysis software, the study profiled TCR beta repertoires from the peripheral blood of under 15 young patients with multiple sclerosis. The multiple sclerosis patients were children and adolescents between roughly 6 and 16 years of age. V gives up 1 base and J gives up 10 bases, and the segment between their germline ends measures 11 bases. Including the terminal cysteine and phenylalanine, the CDR3 comprises 13 residues. The CDR3 DNA has 39 bases and is translated from base 1. CDR1 and CDR2 were assigned from the germline V gene as SGDLS and YYNGEE. On this clonotype: This clone's antigen is unknown. Base quality data are lacking; no much larger clone is found one base away.

Libraries were prepared through PCR. Sequencing relied on an Illumina HiSeq 2500. To reduce PCR and sequencing biases, unique molecular identifiers were built into the TCR beta cDNA libraries. Approximately 500,000 cDNA molecules were obtained per 1 to 10 million input T cells, so each molecule approximated one T cell. The patient libraries were prepared and sequenced with the same protocol used for the earlier healthy control dataset. Samples belonging to the same batch were prepared together, multiplexed and sequenced on a shared HiSeq lane. As for the original processing: MIGEC handled the raw barcoded reads, throwing out single-read molecular identifier groups before consensus assembly and CDR3 extraction. VDJtools was used for post-analysis of the clonotype tables, and diversity was normalized by down-sampling every dataset to the size of the smallest sample. In repertoire overlap clustering, CDR3 amino acid sequences, but not nucleotide sequences, were matched to correct batch-related cross-sample contamination. TCRdb reran the public reads through fastp at Q25 and MiXCR, keeping productive beta chains. Under each unique CDR3 protein, matching rows form one entry showing the most common genes and DNA. These V and J calls are TCRdb output, not the study's own analysis. The sample yields approximately 770,000 distinct CDR3 sequences; around 45% were counted once. Approximately 4.4% of the sample is in the top ten clones.

The sample comprised blood. This sequence uses TRBV9 and TRBJ1-4, and possibly TRBD1, on 5 matching bases. The sequence was collected from a girl aged 5-17 years with multiple sclerosis. The CDR3 is CASSVSREGKLFF. The DNA sequence follows: TGTGCCAGCAGCGTAAGCAGGGAAGGAAAACTGTTTTTT.